This T cell receptor (beta chain) is from a study of identical twins (dated by TCRdb to about 2016). Background for the entire study: To test whether fetal clonotypes persist, the study used deep sequencing on TCR alpha and beta repertoires from monozygotic twins, unrelated adults of various ages, and cord blood. To rule out contamination, the twin experiments were replicated at different times with different library preparation protocols.

Library method: 5' RACE. The instrument was an Illumina HiSeq 2000. A universal primer binding site was introduced by template switching, and a unique molecular identifier was present in the final cDNA, enabling accurate counting of TCR cDNA molecules. Specific primers in the conserved constant-segment region were used to synthesize first-strand cDNA for TCR alpha and beta chains. Each cDNA library was double barcoded, with a SMART-Mk sample barcode plus Illumina barcodes, to control for contamination. Two successive PCR steps introduced TruSeq adapter sequences along with Illumina sample barcodes. TCR alpha and beta cDNA libraries were sequenced on the Illumina HiSeq platform with custom primers. The original methods were these. Unique molecular identifiers were extracted from raw reads with MiGEC, and CDR3 positions were determined with MiXCR. Recombination models were inferred per individual with the repgenHMM and IGoR tools using an EM algorithm. The analysis of shared clonotypes was done with the tcR package in R, with sharing normalized by the product of cloneset sizes. To study raw recombination without the effects of thymic and clonal selection, out-of-frame nonproductive sequences were analyzed. Starting from the raw public reads, TCRdb applied fastp trimming at Q25, assembled clones with MiXCR and retained in-frame beta chains. Merged by CDR3 protein, the rows form single entries marked with the most common genes and DNA. TCRdb's processing, not the authors' own work, is the source of the V and J calls. The sample yields some 710,000 distinct CDR3 sequences; around 6.1% were counted once. Together, the top ten hold roughly 2% of the sample.

As regards this clonotype: No antigen is known for it. The sample holds no much larger clone one base away, and base qualities are not on file.

Every donor in the study was a healthy Caucasian. Three unrelated non-twin adults were also sequenced: a male aged 18 to 30, a male aged 50 to 60 and a female aged 50 to 60. Miltenyi CD45RO+ enrichment and human naive T-cell isolation kits were used to isolate memory (CD45RO+) and naive T cells from PBMC. Here is what the overall study found, with its caveats: Because the same donors could not be followed over many years, conclusions were based on cross-sectional statistical analysis. Abundant cord blood beta clonotypes carried fewer insertions; young adult naive repertoires showed a weaker similar trend, while memory repertoires showed none. Recombination models systematically underestimated out-of-frame TCR alpha sharing in monozygotic twins but agreed with sharing between unrelated individuals. Zero-insertion analyses could be partly confounded by invariant T cells such as MAIT and iNKT, though diverse VJ usage argued against such confounding for most clonotypes. In beta out-of-frame sequences, excess twin sharing was weaker, because having fewer shared sequences lowered the signal-to-noise ratio. Compared with coincidental sharing between unrelated individuals, out-of-frame TCR alpha sequences shared between twins showed an excess of sequences with low generation probability.

The germline V gene specifies SGHRS as CDR1 and YFSETQ as CDR2. After removal of 4 bases from V and 3 bases from J, the junction retains 9 bases not matched to a gene. The CDR3 goes from the cysteine to the phenylalanine over 16 residues. Solely the CDR3 DNA is kept, with 48 bases framed from the first base. The chain was built from TRBV5-1 and TRBJ2-3; 9 central nucleotides agree with TRBD2. This receptor was identified in a man aged 18 to 29 in good health. Sequencing was carried out using naive T cells sorted from blood. What the cell subset or site label conveys for this sample: cells isolated with a human naive T-cell isolation kit. CDR3 sequence: CASSHPSAGGTDTQYF. Read as DNA, the sequence is TGCGCCAGCAGCCACCCCTCAGCGGGAGGAACAGATACGCAGTATTTT.